This T cell receptor beta chain was obtained from a study of T cells in women clearing cervical HPV infection. MY09/MY11 PCR detected cervical HPV DNA; dot-blot assigned genotypes. Using immunoSEQ multiplex PCR, the repertoire was profiled, and TCRdb retains in-frame clones only, with some absent. This repertoire comprises tens of thousands of clones; its ten largest clones make up under 8%. This TCR derives from a woman aged 18-70 years with a cervical HPV16 infection that either progressed to CIN3+ or cleared (not recorded which). Source material: blood buffy coat.

This chain's CDR3 is CASSLPGGANRETQYF. The CDR3 DNA, read in part, is TGTGCCAGCAGTTTACCAGGGGGCGCGAACCGAGAGACC. The chain is built from TRBV28 and TRBJ2-5, with 8 bases aligning to TRBD1. The read comes to an end 3 residues before the CDR3 does, leaving the germline J gene to fill in the end. The ends lost 2 bases at V and 4 bases at J; junction bases unmatched: 9. This CDR3 has 16 amino acids. Germline loops: CDR1 MDHEN, CDR2 SYDVKM.